This T cell receptor (beta chain) emerged from a study of blood T cell repertoires in COVID-19. Study in general: Material from acute and convalescent COVID-19 was sourced from the United States, Italy and Spain. PBMCs, B-cell-depleted T cells, or T cells were the source of the cDNA or gDNA that made up the material.

Authors' processing steps: Estimation of nucleated cell counts relied on the amplification of reference gene primers. Profiled with immunoSEQ multiplex PCR; TCRdb holds only in-frame clones, not every one. V and J calls and clone size are those listed in that table; D and trimming were worked out from the DNA. The sample lists under 250,000 clones, about four fifths occurring once. V gave up 0 bases and J gave up 3 bases, with 10 bases separating them. The CDR3 totals 15 residues. Germline V CDR1 and CDR2: KGHSH, LQKENI. This rearrangement joins TRBV18 to TRBJ2-3, with D tentatively TRBD2 (5 bases). Sequencing input: peripheral blood. The source of this sequence is a woman aged 45-65 years with active or convalescent COVID-19. The CDR3 spells CASSPPDGGTDTQYF. CDR3 nucleotide sequence: TGTGCCAGCTCACCACCGGACGGAGGAACAGATACGCAGTATTTT.